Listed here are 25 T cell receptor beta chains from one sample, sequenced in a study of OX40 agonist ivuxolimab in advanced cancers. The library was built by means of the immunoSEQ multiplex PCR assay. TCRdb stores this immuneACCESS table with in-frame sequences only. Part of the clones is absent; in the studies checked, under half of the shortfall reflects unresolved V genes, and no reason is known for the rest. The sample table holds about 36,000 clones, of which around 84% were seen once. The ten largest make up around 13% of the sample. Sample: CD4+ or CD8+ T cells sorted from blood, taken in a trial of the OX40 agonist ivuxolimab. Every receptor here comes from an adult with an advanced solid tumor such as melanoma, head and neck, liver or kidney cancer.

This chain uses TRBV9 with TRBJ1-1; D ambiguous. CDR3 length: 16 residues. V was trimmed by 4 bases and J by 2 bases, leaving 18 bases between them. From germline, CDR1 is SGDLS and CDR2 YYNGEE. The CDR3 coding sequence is TGTGCCAGCAGCCAAGCCCTTTGGGAGGGAAACACTGAAGCTTTCTTT. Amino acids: CASSQALWEGNTEAFF.

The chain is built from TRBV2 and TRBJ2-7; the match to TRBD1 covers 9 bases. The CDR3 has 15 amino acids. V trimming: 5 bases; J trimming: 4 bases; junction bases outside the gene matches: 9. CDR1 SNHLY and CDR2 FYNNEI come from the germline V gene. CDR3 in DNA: TGTGCCAGCAGTTCCGGGACAGGGAATATTTACGAGCAGTACTTC. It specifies CASSSGTGNIYEQYF.

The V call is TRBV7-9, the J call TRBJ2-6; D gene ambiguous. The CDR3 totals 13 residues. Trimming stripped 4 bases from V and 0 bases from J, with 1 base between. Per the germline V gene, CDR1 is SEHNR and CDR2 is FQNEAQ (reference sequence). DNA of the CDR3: TGTGCCAGCAGCTCCTCTGGGGCCAACGTCCTGACTTTC. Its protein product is CASSSSGANVLTF.

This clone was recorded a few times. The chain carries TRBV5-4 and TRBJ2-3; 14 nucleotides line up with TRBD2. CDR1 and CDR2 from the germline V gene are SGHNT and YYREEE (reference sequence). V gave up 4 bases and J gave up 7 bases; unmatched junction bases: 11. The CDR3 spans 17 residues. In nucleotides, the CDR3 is TGTGCCAGCAGCGTACCGGGCGGGACTAGCGGGAGACATACGCAGTATTTT. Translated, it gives CASSVPGGTSGRHTQYF.

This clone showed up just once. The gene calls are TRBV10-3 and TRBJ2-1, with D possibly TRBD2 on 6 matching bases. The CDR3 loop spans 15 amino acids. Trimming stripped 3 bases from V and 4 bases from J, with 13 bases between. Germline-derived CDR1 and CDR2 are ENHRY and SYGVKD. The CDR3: CAISEWAGTYNEQFF. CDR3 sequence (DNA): TGTGCCATCAGTGAATGGGCGGGGACGTACAATGAGCAGTTCTTC.

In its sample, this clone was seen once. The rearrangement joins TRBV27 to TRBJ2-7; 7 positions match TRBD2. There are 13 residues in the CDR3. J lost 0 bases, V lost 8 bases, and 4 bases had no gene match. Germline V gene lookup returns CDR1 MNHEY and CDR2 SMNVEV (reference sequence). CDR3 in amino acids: CASSSGSSYEQYF. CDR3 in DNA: TGTGCCAGCTCTAGCGGCAGCTCCTACGAGCAGTACTTC.

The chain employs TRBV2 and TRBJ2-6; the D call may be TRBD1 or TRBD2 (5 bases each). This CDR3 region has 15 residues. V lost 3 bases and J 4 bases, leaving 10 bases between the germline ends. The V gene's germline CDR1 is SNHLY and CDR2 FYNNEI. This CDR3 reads CASSERAGGANVLTF. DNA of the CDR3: TGTGCCAGCAGTGAGCGGGCAGGGGGGGCCAACGTCCTGACTTTC.

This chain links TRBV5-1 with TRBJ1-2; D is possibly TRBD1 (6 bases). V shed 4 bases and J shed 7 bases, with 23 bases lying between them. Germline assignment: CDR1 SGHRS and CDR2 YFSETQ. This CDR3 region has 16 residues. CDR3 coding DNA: TGCGCCAGCAGCCCACGACGGGACGCGGGGGGCGGTGGCTACACCTTC. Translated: CASSPRRDAGGGGYTF.

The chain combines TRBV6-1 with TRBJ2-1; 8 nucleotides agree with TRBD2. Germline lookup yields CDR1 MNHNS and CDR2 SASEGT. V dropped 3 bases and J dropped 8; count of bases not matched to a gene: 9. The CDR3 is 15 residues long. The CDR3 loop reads CASSDWTGGLDEQFF. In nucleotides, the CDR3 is TGTGCCAGCAGTGACTGGACGGGGGGGCTTGATGAGCAGTTCTTC.

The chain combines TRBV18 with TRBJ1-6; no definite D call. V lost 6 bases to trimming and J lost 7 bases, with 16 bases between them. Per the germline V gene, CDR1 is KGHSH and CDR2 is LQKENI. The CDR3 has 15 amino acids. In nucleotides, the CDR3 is TGTGCCAGCTCCCCAAATTCCGGGAGGAATTCACCCCTCCACTTT. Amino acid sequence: CASSPNSGRNSPLHF.

CDR3 sequence (DNA): TGTGCCAGCAGGCCCGGAGGGGGCAATCAGCCCCAGCATTTT. Translation gives CASRPGGGNQPQHF. The chain joins TRBV2 to TRBJ1-5; D is possibly TRBD1 (5 bases). V lost 6 bases to trimming and J lost 2 bases, with 11 bases between them. The CDR3 loop spans 14 amino acids. Germline V gives CDR1 SNHLY, CDR2 FYNNEI.

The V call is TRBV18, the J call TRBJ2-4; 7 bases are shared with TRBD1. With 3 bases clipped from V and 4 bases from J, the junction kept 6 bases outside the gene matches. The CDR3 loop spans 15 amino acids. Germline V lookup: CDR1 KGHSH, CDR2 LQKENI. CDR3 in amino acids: CASSPPGGQKNIQYF. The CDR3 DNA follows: TGTGCCAGCTCACCTCCTGGGGGACAGAAAAACATTCAGTACTTC.

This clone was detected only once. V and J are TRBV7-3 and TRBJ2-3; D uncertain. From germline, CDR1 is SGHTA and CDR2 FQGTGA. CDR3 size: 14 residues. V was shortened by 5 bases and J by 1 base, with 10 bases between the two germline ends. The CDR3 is CASSRSGGTDTQYF. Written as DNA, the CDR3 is TGTGCCAGCAGCCGCTCTGGCGGCACAGATACGCAGTATTTT.

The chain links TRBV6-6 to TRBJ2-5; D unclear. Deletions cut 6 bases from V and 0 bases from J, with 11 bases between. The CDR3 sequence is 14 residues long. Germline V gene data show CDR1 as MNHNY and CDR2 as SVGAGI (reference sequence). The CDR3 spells CASSPDGYQETQYF. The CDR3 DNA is TGTGCCAGCAGCCCGGATGGCTACCAAGAGACCCAGTACTTC.

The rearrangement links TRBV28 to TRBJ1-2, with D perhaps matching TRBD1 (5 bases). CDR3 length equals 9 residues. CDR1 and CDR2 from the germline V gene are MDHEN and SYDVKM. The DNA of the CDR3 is TGTCCCTGGGGGGAAGGCTACACCTTC. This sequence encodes CPWGEGYTF.

CDR3 region: CASRGQAYNYGYTF. CDR3 nucleotides: TGTGCCAGCAGGGGACAGGCTTATAACTATGGCTACACCTTC. V and J are TRBV2 and TRBJ1-2, with 8 bases that match TRBD1. This CDR3 region has 14 residues. The germline gives CDR1 SNHLY, CDR2 FYNNEI. The V gene end was trimmed by 6 bases and the J gene end by 1 base; junction bases not matched to a gene: 4. Full variable domain (outside the CDR3, taken from reference TRBV2 and TRBJ1-2): EPEVTQTPSHQVTQMGQEVILRCVPISNHLYFYWYRQILGQKVEFLVSFYNNEISEKSEIFDDQFSVERPDGSNFTLKIRSTKLEDSAMYFCASRGQAYNYGYTFGSGTRLTVV.

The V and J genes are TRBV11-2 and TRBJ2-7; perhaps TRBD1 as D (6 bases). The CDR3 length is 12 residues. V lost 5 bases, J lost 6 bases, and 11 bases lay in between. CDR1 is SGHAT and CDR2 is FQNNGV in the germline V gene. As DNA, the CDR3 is TGTGCCAGCAGCCACCGGACAGCCGAGCAGTACTTC. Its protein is CASSHRTAEQYF.

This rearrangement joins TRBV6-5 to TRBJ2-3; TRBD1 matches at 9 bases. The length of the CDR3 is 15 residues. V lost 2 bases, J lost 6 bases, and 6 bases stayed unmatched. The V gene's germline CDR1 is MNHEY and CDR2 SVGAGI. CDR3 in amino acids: CASSYGTGGWDTQYF. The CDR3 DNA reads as TGTGCCAGCAGTTACGGCACAGGGGGCTGGGATACGCAGTATTTT.

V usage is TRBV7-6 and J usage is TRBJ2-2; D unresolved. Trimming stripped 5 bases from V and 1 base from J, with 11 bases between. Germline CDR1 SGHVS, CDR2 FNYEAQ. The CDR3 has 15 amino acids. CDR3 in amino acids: CASSPRTGNTGELFF. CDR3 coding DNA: TGTGCCAGCAGCCCTCGGACCGGGAACACCGGGGAGCTGTTTTTT.

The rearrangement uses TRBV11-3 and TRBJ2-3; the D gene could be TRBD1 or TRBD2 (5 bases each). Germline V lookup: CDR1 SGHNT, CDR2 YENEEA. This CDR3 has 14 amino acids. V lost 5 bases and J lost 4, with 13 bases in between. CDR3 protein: CASSVSGRPDTQYF. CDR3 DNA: TGTGCCAGCAGCGTATCGGGACGACCAGATACGCAGTATTTT.

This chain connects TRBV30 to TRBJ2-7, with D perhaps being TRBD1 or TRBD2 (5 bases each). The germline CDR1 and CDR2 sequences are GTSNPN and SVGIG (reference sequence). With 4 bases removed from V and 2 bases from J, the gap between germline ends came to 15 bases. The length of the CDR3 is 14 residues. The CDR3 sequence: CAWTRGTATYEQYF. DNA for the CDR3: TGTGCCTGGACTAGAGGGACGGCAACCTACGAGCAGTACTTC.

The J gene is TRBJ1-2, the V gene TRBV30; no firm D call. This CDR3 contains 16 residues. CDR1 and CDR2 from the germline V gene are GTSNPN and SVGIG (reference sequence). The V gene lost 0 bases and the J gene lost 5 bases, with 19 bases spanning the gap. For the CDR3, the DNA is TGTGCCTGGAGTGTAACCCCCTTTAGAGGGAATTATGGCTACACCTTC. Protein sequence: CAWSVTPFRGNYGYTF.

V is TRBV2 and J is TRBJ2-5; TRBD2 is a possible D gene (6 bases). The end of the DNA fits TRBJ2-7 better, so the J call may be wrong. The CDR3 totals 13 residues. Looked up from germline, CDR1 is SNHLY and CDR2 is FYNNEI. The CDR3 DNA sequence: TGTGCCAGCAGTCGGAGGGCGGGGTACGAGCAGTACTTC. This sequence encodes CASSRRAGYEQYF.

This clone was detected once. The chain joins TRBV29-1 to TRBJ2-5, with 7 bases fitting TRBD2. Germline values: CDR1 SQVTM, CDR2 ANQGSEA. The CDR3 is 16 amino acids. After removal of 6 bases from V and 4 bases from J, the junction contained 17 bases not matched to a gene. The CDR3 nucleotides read TGCAGCGTCCGAGGTCGCCACGGGGGGTTTCCAGAGACCCAGTACTTC. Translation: CSVRGRHGGFPETQYF.

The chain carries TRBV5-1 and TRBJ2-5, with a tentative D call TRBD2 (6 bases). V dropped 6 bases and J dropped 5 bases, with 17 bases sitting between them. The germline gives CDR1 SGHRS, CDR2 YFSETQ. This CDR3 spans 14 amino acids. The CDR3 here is CASNSLGGPETQYF. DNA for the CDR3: TGCGCCAGCAACTCTCTTGGAGGGCCGGAGACCCAGTACTTC.